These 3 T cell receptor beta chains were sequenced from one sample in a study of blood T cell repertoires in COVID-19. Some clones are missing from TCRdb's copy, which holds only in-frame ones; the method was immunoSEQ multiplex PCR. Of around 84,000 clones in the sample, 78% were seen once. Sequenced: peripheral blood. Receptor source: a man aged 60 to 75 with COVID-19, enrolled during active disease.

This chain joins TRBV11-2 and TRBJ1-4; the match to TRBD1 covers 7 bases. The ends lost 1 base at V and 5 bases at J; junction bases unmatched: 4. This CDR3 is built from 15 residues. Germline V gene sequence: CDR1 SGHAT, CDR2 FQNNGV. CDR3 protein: CASSLGGTANEKLFF. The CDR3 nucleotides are TGTGCCAGCAGCTTAGGTGGGACAGCAAATGAAAAACTGTTTTTT. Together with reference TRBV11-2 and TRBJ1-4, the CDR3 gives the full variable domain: EAGVAQSPRYKIIEKRQSVAFWCNPISGHATLYWYQQILGQGPKLLIQFQNNGVVDDSQLPKDRFSAERLKGVDSTLKIQPAKLEDSAVYLCASSLGGTANEKLFFGSGTQLSVL.

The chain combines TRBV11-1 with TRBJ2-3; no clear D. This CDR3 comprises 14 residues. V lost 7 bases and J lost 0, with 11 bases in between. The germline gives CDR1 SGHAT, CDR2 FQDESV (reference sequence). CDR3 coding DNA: TGTGCCAGCACCCCTCAACGGAGCACAGATACGCAGTATTTT. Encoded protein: CASTPQRSTDTQYF. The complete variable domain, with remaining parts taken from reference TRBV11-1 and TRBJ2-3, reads EAEVAQSPRYKITEKSQAVAFWCDPISGHATLYWYRQILGQGPELLVQFQDESVVDDSQLPKDRFSAERLKGVDSTLKIQPAELGDSAMYLCASTPQRSTDTQYFGPGTRLTVL.

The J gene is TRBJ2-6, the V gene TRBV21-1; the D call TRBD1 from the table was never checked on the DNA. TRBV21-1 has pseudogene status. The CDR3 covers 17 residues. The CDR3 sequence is CASSKTPESSGANVLTF. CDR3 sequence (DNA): TGTGCCAGCAGCAAAACGCCAGAAAGCTCTGGGGCCAACGTCCTGACTTTC.